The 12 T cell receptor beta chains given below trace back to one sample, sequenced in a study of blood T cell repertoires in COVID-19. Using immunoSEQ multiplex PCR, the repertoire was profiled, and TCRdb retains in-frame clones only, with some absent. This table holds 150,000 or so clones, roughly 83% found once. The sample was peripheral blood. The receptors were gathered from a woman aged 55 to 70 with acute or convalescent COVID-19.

This chain's CDR3 is CASSLESLSYGYTF. In DNA form, the CDR3 reads TGTGCCAGCAGCTTAGAGAGTCTTTCCTATGGCTACACCTTC. This chain uses TRBV11-2 with TRBJ1-2; no firm D call. This CDR3 comprises 14 residues. V dropped 0 bases and J dropped 4 bases, with 9 bases sitting between them. Germline values: CDR1 SGHAT, CDR2 FQNNGV.

The CDR3 here is CASSLYRVGTGELFF. CDR3 DNA: TGTGCCAGCAGCTTGTACAGGGTAGGCACCGGGGAGCTGTTTTTT. This chain links TRBV7-2 with TRBJ2-2; tentative D call: TRBD1 (6 bases). This CDR3 is built from 15 residues. The V end lost 3 bases, the J end lost 4 bases, and 12 bases lay between the germline ends. Per the germline V gene, CDR1 is SGHTA and CDR2 is FQGNSA.

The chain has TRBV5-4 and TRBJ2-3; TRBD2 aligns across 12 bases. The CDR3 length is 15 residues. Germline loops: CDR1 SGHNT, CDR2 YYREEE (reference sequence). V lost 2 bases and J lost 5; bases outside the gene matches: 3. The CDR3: CASSLLAGGVDTQYF. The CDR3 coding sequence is TGTGCCAGCAGCTTACTAGCGGGGGGCGTAGATACGCAGTATTTT.

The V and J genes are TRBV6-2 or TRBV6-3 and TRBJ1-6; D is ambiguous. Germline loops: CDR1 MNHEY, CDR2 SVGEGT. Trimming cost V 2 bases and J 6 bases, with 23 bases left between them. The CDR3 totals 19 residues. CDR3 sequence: CASSYPPPPGLGRNSPLHF. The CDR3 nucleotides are TGTGCCAGCAGTTACCCACCACCGCCCGGACTCGGGCGTAATTCACCCCTCCACTTT.

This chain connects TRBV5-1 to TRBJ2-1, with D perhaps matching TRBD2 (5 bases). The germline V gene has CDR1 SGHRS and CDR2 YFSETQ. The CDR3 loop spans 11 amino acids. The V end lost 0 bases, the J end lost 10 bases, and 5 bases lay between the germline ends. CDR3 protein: CASSLEREQFF. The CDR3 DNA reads TGCGCCAGCAGCTTGGAGCGGGAGCAGTTCTTC.

CDR3 bases: TGTGCCAGCAGTCAGGGGGTGACATACGAGCAGTACTTC. It yields the protein CASSQGVTYEQYF. V and J are TRBV2 and TRBJ2-7; 7 bases agree with TRBD1. This CDR3 has 13 amino acids. Germline CDR1 is SNHLY and CDR2 is FYNNEI. V gave up 5 bases and J gave up 4 bases; unmatched junction bases: 5.

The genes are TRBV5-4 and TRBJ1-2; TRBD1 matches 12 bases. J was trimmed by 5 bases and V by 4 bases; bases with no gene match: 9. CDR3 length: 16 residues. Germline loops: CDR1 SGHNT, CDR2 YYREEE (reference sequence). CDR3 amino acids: CASSPGTGGAGYGYTF. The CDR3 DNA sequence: TGTGCCAGCAGCCCCGGGACAGGGGGCGCGGGTTATGGCTACACCTTC. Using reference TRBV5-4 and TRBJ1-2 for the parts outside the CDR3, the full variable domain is ETGVTQSPTHLIKTRGQQVTLRCSSQSGHNTVSWYQQALGQGPQFIFQYYREEENGRGNFPPRFSGLQFPNYSSELNVNALELDDSALYLCASSPGTGGAGYGYTFGSGTRLTVV.

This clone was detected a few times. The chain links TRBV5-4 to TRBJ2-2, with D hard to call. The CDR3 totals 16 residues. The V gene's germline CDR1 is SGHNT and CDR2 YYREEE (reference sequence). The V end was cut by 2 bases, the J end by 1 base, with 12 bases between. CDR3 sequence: CASSFTHPGNTGELFF. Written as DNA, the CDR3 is TGTGCCAGCAGCTTCACTCATCCCGGGAACACCGGGGAGCTGTTTTTT.

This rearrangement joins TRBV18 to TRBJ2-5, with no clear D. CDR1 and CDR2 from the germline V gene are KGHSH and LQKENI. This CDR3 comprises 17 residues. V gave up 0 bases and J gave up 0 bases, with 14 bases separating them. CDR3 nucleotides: TGTGCCAGCTCACCACCGCTACTCCAAGCTCACCAAGAGACCCAGTACTTC. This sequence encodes CASSPPLLQAHQETQYF.

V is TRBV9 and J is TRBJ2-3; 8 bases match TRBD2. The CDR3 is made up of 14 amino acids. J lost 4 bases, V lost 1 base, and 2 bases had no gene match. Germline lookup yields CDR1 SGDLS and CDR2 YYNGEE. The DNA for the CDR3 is TGTGCCAGCAGCGTAAGCGGGAGATCAGATACGCAGTATTTT. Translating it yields CASSVSGRSDTQYF.

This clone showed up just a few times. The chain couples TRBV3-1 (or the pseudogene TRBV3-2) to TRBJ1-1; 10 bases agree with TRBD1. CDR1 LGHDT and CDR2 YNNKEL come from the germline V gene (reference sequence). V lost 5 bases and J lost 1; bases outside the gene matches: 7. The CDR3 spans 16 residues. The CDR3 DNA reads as TGTGCCAGCAGCTCGACAGGGGGCAGGAGGAACACTGAAGCTTTCTTT. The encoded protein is CASSSTGGRRNTEAFF.

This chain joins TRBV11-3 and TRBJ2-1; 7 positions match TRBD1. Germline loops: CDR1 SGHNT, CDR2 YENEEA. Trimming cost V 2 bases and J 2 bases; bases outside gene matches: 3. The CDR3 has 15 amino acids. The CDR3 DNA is TGTGCCAGCAGCTTAAACAGGGGACCCTACAATGAGCAGTTCTTC. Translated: CASSLNRGPYNEQFF.